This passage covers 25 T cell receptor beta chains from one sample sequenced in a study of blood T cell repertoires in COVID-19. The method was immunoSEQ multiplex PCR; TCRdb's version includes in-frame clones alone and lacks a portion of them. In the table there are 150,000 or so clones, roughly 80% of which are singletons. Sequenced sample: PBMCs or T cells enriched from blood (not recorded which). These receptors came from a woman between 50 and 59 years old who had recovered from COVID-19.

CDR3 nucleotides: TGTGCCAGCAGCTTAGGGGGACAGGGGGCGGATACGCAGTATTTT. It yields the protein CASSLGGQGADTQYF. The chain uses TRBV5-4 and TRBJ2-3, with 12 bases that match TRBD1. Germline V CDR1 and CDR2: SGHNT, YYREEE (reference sequence). There are 15 residues in the CDR3. Germline trimming cut 2 bases from V and 6 bases from J; bases unmatched to any gene: 4.

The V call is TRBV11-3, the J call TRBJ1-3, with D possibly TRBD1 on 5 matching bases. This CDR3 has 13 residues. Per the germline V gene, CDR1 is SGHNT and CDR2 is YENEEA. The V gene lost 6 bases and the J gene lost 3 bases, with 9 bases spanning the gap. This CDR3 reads CASRQDFGNTIYF. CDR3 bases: TGTGCCAGCAGACAGGATTTTGGAAACACCATATATTTT. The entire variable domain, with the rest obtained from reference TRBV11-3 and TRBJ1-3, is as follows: EAGVVQSPRYKIIEKKQPVAFWCNPISGHNTLYWYLQNLGQGPELLIRYENEEAVDDSQLPKDRFSAERLKGVDSTLKIQPAELGDSAVYLCASRQDFGNTIYFGEGSWLTVV.

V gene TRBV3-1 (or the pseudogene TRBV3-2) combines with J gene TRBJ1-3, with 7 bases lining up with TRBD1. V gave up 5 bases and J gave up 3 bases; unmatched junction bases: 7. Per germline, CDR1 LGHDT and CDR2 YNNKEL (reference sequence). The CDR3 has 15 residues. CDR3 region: CASSGTTGIGNTIYF. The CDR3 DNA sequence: TGTGCCAGCAGCGGTACGACAGGGATTGGAAACACCATATATTTT.

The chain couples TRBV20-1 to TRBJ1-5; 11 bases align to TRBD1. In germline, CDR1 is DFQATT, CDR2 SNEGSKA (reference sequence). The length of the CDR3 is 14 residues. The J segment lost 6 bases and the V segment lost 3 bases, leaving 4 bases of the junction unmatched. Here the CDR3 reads CSASVGQGVQPQHF. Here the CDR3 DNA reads TGCAGTGCTAGTGTGGGACAGGGGGTTCAGCCCCAGCATTTT.

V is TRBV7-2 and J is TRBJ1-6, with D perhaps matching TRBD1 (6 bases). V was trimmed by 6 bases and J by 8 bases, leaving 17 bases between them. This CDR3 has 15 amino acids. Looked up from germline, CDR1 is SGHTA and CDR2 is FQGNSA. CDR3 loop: CASRSVTGRDSPLHF. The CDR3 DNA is TGTGCCAGCAGGAGTGTAACAGGGCGGGATTCACCCCTCCACTTT.

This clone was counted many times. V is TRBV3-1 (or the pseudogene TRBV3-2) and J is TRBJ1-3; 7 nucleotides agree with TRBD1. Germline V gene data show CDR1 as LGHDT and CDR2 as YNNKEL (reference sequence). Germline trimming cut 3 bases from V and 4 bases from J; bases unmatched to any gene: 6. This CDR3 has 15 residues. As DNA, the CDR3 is TGTGCCAGCAGCCAGACAGGGTCGGGAGGAAACACCATATATTTT. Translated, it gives CASSQTGSGGNTIYF.

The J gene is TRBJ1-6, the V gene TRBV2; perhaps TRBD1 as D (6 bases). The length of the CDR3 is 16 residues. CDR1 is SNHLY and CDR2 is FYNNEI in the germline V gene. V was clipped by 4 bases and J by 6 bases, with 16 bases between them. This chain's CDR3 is CASSVRQSRGNSPLHF. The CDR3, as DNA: TGTGCCAGCAGTGTACGACAGTCCAGGGGTAATTCACCCCTCCACTTT.

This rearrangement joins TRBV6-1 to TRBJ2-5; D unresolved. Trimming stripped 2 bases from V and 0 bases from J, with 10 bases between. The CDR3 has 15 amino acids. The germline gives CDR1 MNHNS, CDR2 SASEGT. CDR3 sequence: CASSEMGRYQETQYF. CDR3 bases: TGTGCCAGCAGTGAAATGGGCAGGTACCAAGAGACCCAGTACTTC.

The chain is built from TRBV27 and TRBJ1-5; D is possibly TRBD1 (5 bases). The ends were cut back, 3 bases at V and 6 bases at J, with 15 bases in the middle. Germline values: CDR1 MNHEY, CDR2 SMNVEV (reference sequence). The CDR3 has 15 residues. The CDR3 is CASSFRGGAGQPQHF. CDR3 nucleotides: TGTGCCAGCAGTTTTCGGGGGGGTGCGGGTCAGCCCCAGCATTTT.

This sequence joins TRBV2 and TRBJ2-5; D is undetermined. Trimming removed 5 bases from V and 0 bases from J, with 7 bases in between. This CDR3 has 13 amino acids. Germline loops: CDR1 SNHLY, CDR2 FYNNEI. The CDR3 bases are TGTGCCAGCAGTCTCGACAACCAAGAGACCCAGTACTTC. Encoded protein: CASSLDNQETQYF.

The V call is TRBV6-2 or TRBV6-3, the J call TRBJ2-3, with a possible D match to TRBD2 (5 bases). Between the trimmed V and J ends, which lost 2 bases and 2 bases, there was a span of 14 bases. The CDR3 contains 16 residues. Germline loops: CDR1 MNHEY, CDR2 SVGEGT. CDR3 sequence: CASSYPSGGFTDTQYF. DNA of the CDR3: TGTGCCAGCAGTTACCCAAGCGGCGGTTTCACAGATACGCAGTATTTT.

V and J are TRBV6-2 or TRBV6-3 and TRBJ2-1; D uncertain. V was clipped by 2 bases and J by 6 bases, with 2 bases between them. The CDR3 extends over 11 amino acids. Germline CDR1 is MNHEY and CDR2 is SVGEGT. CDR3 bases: TGTGCCAGCAGTTACCGCAATGAGCAGTTCTTC. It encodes CASSYRNEQFF.

The CDR3 loop reads CASSPPSGGWAFF. The CDR3 DNA reads as TGTGCCAGCTCACCACCCTCGGGTGGGTGGGCTTTCTTT. The chain uses TRBV18 and TRBJ1-1; no clear D. The germline V gene has CDR1 KGHSH and CDR2 LQKENI. The V end was cut by 0 bases, the J end by 11 bases, with 13 bases between. CDR3 length: 13 residues.

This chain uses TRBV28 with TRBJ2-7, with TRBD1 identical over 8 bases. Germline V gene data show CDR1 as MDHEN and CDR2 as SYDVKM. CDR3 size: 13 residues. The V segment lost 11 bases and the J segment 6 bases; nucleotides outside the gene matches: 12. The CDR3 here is CAGRTGTYGEQYF. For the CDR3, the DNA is TGTGCCGGTAGGACAGGGACTTATGGCGAGCAGTACTTC.

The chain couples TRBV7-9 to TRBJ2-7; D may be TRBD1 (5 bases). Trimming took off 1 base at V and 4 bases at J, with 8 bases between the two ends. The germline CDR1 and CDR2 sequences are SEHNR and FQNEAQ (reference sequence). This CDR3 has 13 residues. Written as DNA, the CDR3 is TGTGCCAGCAGCTTAGAGGGGCCTTACGAGCAGTACTTC. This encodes CASSLEGPYEQYF.

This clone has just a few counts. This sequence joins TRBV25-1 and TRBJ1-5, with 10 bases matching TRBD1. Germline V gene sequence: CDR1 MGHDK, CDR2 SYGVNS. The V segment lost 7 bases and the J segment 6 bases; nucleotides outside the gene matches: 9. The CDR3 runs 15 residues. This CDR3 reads CASICRDRGGQPQHF. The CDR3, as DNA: TGTGCCAGCATATGTAGGGACAGGGGCGGTCAGCCCCAGCATTTT.

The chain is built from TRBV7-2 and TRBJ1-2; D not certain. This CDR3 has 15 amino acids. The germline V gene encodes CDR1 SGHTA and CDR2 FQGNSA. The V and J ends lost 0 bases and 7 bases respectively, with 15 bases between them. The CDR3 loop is CASSLARGTRLGYTF. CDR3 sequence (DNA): TGTGCCAGCAGCTTAGCGCGGGGAACTAGGCTTGGCTACACCTTC.

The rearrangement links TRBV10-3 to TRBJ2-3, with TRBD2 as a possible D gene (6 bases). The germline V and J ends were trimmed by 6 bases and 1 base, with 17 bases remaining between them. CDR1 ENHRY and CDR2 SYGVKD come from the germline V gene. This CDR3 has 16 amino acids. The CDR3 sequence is CAISEPGLDGTDTQYF. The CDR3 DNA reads TGTGCCATCAGCGAACCGGGACTCGATGGCACAGATACGCAGTATTTT.

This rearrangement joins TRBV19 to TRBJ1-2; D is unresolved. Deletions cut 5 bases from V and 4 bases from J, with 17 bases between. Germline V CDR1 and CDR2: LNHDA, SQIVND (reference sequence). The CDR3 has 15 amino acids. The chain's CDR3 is CASSPRSSAVYGYTF. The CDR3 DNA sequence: TGTGCCAGTAGTCCTCGGTCCTCCGCCGTCTATGGCTACACCTTC. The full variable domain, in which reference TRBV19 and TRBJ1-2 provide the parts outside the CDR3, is DGGITQSPKYLFRKEGQNVTLSCEQNLNHDAMYWYRQDPGQGLRLIYYSQIVNDFQKGDIAEGYSVSREKKESFPLTVTSAQKNPTAFYLCASSPRSSAVYGYTFGSGTRLTVV.

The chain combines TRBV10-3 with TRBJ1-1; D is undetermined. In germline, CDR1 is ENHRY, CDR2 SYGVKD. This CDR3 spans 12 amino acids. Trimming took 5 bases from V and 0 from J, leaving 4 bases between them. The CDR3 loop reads CAISPLNTEAFF. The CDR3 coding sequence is TGTGCCATCAGTCCTTTGAACACTGAAGCTTTCTTT.

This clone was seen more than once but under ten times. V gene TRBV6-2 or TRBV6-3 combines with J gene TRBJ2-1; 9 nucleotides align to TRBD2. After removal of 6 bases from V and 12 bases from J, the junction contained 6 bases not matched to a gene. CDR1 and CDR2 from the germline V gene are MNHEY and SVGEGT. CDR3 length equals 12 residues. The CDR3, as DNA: TGTGCCAGCAGCTTGACTAGCGGAAGGCAGTTCTTC. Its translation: CASSLTSGRQFF.

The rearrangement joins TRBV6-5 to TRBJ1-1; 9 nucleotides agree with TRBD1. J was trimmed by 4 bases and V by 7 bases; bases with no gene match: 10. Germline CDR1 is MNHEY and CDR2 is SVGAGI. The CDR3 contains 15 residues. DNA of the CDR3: TGTGCCAGCAAACTGACAGGGGGGAGTGGCACTGAAGCTTTCTTT. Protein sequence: CASKLTGGSGTEAFF.

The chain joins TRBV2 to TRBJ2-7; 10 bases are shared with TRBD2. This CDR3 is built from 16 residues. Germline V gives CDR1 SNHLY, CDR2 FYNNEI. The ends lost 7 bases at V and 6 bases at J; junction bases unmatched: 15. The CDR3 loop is CASNLAGGNPGSEQYF. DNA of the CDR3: TGTGCCAGCAACTTAGCGGGAGGAAACCCAGGGTCCGAGCAGTACTTC.

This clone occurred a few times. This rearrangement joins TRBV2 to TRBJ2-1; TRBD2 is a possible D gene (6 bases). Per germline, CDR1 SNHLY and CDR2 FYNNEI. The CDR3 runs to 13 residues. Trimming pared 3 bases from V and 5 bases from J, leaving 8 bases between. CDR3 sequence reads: CASSDGLNNEQFF. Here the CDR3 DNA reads TGTGCCAGCAGTGATGGACTAAACAATGAGCAGTTCTTC.

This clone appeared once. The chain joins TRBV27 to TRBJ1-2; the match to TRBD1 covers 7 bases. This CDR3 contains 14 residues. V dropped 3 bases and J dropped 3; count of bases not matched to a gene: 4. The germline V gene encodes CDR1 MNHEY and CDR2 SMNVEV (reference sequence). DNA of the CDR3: TGTGCCAGCAGTTTTGGCAGGGGGGACTATGGCTACACCTTC. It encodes CASSFGRGDYGYTF.